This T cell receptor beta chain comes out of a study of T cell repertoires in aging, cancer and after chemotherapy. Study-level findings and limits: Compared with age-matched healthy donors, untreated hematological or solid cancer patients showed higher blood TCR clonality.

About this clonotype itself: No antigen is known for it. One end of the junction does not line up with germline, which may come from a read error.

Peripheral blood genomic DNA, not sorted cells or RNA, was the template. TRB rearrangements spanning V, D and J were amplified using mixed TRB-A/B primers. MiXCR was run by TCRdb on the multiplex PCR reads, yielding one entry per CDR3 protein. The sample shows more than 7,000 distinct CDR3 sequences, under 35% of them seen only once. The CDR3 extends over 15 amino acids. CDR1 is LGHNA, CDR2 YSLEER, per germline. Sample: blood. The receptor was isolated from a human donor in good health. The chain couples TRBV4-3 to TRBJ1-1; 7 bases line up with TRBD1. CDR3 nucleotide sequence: TGTGCCAGCAGCCTCTCAGGGGGGGAGTCCACTGAAGCTTTCTTT. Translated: CASSLSGGESTEAFF.